Shown below are 18 T cell receptor beta chains from a single sample sequenced in a study of blood T cell repertoires in COVID-19. Using immunoSEQ multiplex PCR, the repertoire was profiled, and TCRdb retains in-frame clones only, with some absent. The data hold roughly 290,000 clones, with approximately 85% observed a single time. The sample was PBMCs or T cells enriched from blood (not recorded which). The receptors come from a man aged 25-45 years who had recovered from COVID-19.

Points on this clone: The sample carries other DNA sequences with the same CDR3. This sequence joins TRBV5-1 and TRBJ1-3; no firm D call. Trimming cost V 1 base and J 0 bases, with 8 bases left between them. The CDR3 extends over 15 amino acids. Germline CDR1 SGHRS, CDR2 YFSETQ. The CDR3 here is CASSLTGNSGNTIYF. CDR3 DNA: TGCGCCAGCAGCTTGACGGGTAACTCTGGAAACACCATATATTTT.

V gene TRBV9 combines with J gene TRBJ1-5; no clear D. Trimming pared 4 bases from V and 4 bases from J, leaving 9 bases between. The CDR3 is 13 amino acids. Germline V gene sequence: CDR1 SGDLS, CDR2 YYNGEE. In nucleotides, the CDR3 is TGTGCCAGCAGCCTCGACACAAATCAGCCCCAGCATTTT. Translation: CASSLDTNQPQHF.

The chain recombines TRBV18 with TRBJ1-2; unclear D gene. The germline CDR1 and CDR2 sequences are KGHSH and LQKENI. The length of the CDR3 is 13 residues. Between the trimmed V and J ends, which lost 4 bases and 2 bases, there was a span of 8 bases. Written as DNA, the CDR3 is TGTGCCAGCTCACAGGGAGGGAACTATGGCTACACCTTC. Its protein is CASSQGGNYGYTF.

This clone was seen repeatedly, ten times or more. The chain couples TRBV6-2 or TRBV6-3 to TRBJ2-7, with 13 bases fitting TRBD2. The germline V gene has CDR1 MNHEY and CDR2 SVGEGT. The trim removed 5 bases at V and 0 bases at J, leaving 4 bases unmatched. The CDR3 consists of 16 residues. The CDR3 DNA is TGTGCCAGCAGTCGGACTAGCGGGGGAAACTCCTACGAGCAGTACTTC. Amino acids: CASSRTSGGNSYEQYF.

The chain joins TRBV6-2 or TRBV6-3 to TRBJ1-2, with D maybe TRBD1 (6 bases). Between the trimmed V and J ends, which lost 5 bases and 4 bases, there was a span of 11 bases. Germline V gives CDR1 MNHEY, CDR2 SVGEGT. There are 13 residues in the CDR3. In DNA form, the CDR3 reads TGTGCCAGCAGTCGTACAGGGACCTATGGCTACACCTTC. This translates into CASSRTGTYGYTF.

The genes are TRBV5-1 and TRBJ1-5, with D maybe TRBD1 (6 bases). V was trimmed by 2 bases and J by 4 bases, leaving 7 bases between them. The CDR3 contains 13 residues. CDR1 and CDR2 from the germline V gene are SGHRS and YFSETQ. CDR3 DNA: TGCGCCAGCAGCTTAGGACAGAATCAGCCCCAGCATTTT. This encodes CASSLGQNQPQHF.

V gene TRBV19 combines with J gene TRBJ1-1; possible D gene TRBD1, 5 bases. The ends were cut back, 7 bases at V and 3 bases at J, with 12 bases in the middle. The CDR3 loop spans 13 amino acids. Looked up from germline, CDR1 is LNHDA and CDR2 is SQIVND (reference sequence). The DNA of the CDR3 is TGTGCCAGTAAGGGGATCTTGTACACTGAAGCTTTCTTT. As protein: CASKGILYTEAFF.

The chain uses TRBV7-9 and TRBJ1-3; D unclear. Germline V lookup: CDR1 SEHNR, CDR2 FQNEAQ (reference sequence). This CDR3 spans 18 amino acids. Trimming took 5 bases from V and 0 from J, leaving 20 bases between them. CDR3: CASSPTAREGPSGNTIYF. For the CDR3, the DNA is TGTGCCAGCAGCCCTACGGCGAGGGAGGGCCCCTCTGGAAACACCATATATTTT.

The gene calls are TRBV2 and TRBJ1-1, with 10 bases fitting TRBD1. Germline CDR1 reads SNHLY; CDR2 reads FYNNEI. Losses at the gene ends were 8 bases for V and 7 bases for J; bases not matched to a gene: 13. The CDR3 consists of 15 residues. The CDR3 reads CASSRDRGGPSEAFF. CDR3 coding DNA: TGTGCCAGCTCCCGGGACAGGGGTGGACCGAGTGAAGCTTTCTTT.

V is TRBV5-1 and J is TRBJ1-6, with 8 bases identical to TRBD1. The CDR3 runs 17 residues. V dropped 0 bases and J dropped 0; count of bases not matched to a gene: 2. Germline V gene data show CDR1 as SGHRS and CDR2 as YFSETQ. CDR3 nucleotide sequence: TGCGCCAGCAGCTTGGGAACAGGGGGCTCCTATAATTCACCCCTCCACTTT. It encodes CASSLGTGGSYNSPLHF.

This clone was seen a handful of times. The rearrangement uses TRBV2 and TRBJ1-6; D remains unclear. V was cut by 6 bases and J by 0 bases, with 9 bases left in between. The CDR3 has 15 amino acids. Germline-derived CDR1 and CDR2 are SNHLY and FYNNEI. The CDR3 sequence: CASRAQSSYNSPLHF. The CDR3 nucleotides are TGTGCCAGCAGGGCACAGAGCTCCTATAATTCACCCCTCCACTTT.

This clone was observed a single time. The CDR3 region has the DNA TGCGCCAGCAGTCTGAACAGGGCCGAGAATTCACCCCTCCACTTT. It yields the protein CASSLNRAENSPLHF. The chain has TRBV4-1 and TRBJ1-6; possible D gene TRBD1, 6 bases. In germline, CDR1 is MGHRA, CDR2 YSYEKL. This CDR3 is built from 15 residues. Between the trimmed V and J ends, which lost 6 bases and 7 bases, there was a span of 16 bases.

The genes are TRBV7-8 and TRBJ1-3; D unclear. This CDR3 contains 16 residues. CDR1 is SGHVS and CDR2 is FQNEAQ in the germline V gene. Trimming left V 2 bases short and J 0 bases short, with 11 bases between. DNA for the CDR3: TGTGCCAGCAGCTTACAGAATGTAAACTCTGGAAACACCATATATTTT. Translation: CASSLQNVNSGNTIYF.

The CDR3 region is CASSFGRGWHTEAFF. In nucleotides, the CDR3 is TGTGCCAGCAGCTTTGGCCGGGGGTGGCACACTGAAGCTTTCTTT. The genes are TRBV5-6 and TRBJ1-1, with a weak D call TRBD1 (5 bases). This CDR3 region has 15 residues. Germline assignment: CDR1 SGHDT and CDR2 YYEEEE. Trimming took off 2 bases at V and 3 bases at J, with 14 bases between the two ends.

V usage is TRBV12-3 or TRBV12-4 and J usage is TRBJ1-1; 9 positions match TRBD1. This CDR3 is built from 13 residues. The ends lost 8 bases at V and 5 bases at J; junction bases unmatched: 6. The CDR3 region is CASGDRVRTEAFF. CDR3 coding DNA: TGTGCCAGCGGGGACAGGGTTCGGACTGAAGCTTTCTTT.

The chain links TRBV19 to TRBJ1-3; D possibly corresponds to TRBD1 (6 bases). The CDR3 runs 15 residues. The V end lost 7 bases, the J end lost 1 base, and 14 bases lay between the germline ends. CDR1 LNHDA and CDR2 SQIVND come from the germline V gene (reference sequence). The CDR3: CASTPGAESGNTIYF. The DNA of the CDR3 is TGTGCCAGTACCCCAGGGGCCGAATCTGGAAACACCATATATTTT.

V is TRBV6-5 and J is TRBJ1-3; D not certain. Germline CDR1 and CDR2: MNHEY and SVGAGI. The CDR3 runs to 14 residues. V dropped 10 bases and J dropped 0 bases, with 13 bases sitting between them. The CDR3 region is CATKRRGSGNTIYF. In DNA form, the CDR3 reads TGTGCCACCAAAAGACGGGGCTCTGGAAACACCATATATTTT.

This chain links TRBV27 with TRBJ2-7, with 9 bases matching TRBD2. Germline CDR1 and CDR2: MNHEY and SMNVEV (reference sequence). With 6 bases clipped from V and 2 bases from J, the junction kept 8 bases outside the gene matches. CDR3 size: 15 residues. The CDR3 is CASRQGAGGTYEQYF. The CDR3 region has the DNA TGTGCCAGCAGGCAAGGGGCGGGGGGGACCTACGAGCAGTACTTC.